The next 32 T cell receptor beta chains were all read from a single sample in a study of T cell responses to AZD1222 COVID-19 vaccine. Assay used: immunoSEQ multiplex PCR; TCRdb lists only in-frame clones, some missing. The sample holds about 120,000 clones, roughly 89% seen once. Material: peripheral blood, obtained 28 days after the second AZD1222 dose. The receptor set was obtained from an adult who received the AZD1222 COVID-19 vaccine.

The chain recombines TRBV7-8 with TRBJ2-7; D remains unclear. CDR1 is SGHVS and CDR2 is FQNEAQ in the germline V gene. This CDR3 is built from 12 residues. Trimming stripped 0 bases from V and 4 bases from J, with 4 bases between. The CDR3 loop reads CASSLAWYEQYF. The CDR3 nucleotides read TGTGCCAGCAGCTTAGCGTGGTACGAGCAGTACTTC. Combining the CDR3 with reference TRBV7-8 and TRBJ2-7 gives the whole variable domain GAGVSQSPRYKVAKRGQDVALRCDPISGHVSLFWYQQALGQGPEFLTYFQNEAQLDKSGLPSDRFFAERPEGSVSTLKIQRTQQEDSAVYLCASSLAWYEQYFGPGTRLTVT.

The chain joins TRBV5-1 to TRBJ1-2, with a possible D match to TRBD1 (6 bases). Germline CDR1 is SGHRS and CDR2 is YFSETQ. V lost 6 bases and J lost 2, with 20 bases in between. This CDR3 region has 16 residues. Here the CDR3 reads CASTKGHMQVNYGYTF. The CDR3 DNA sequence: TGCGCCAGCACCAAGGGACACATGCAGGTGAACTATGGCTACACCTTC.

The chain joins TRBV6-1 to TRBJ2-7; 7 bases are a match to TRBD1. The CDR3 runs 19 residues. CDR1 is MNHNS, CDR2 SASEGT, per germline. Unmatched junction bases numbered 22, after V lost 3 bases and J lost 5 bases. The CDR3 DNA follows: TGTGCCAGCAGTGACAACCTTATTAGGGGGCTAAGGGAGTTTAACGAGCAGTACTTC. The encoded protein is CASSDNLIRGLREFNEQYF.

The V and J genes are TRBV18 and TRBJ2-3; weak D call: TRBD2 (5 bases). Germline lookup yields CDR1 KGHSH and CDR2 LQKENI. This CDR3 comprises 15 residues. The V end was cut by 2 bases, the J end by 0 bases, with 9 bases between. CDR3 in amino acids: CASSPSRVSTDTQYF. DNA of the CDR3: TGTGCCAGCTCACCATCGAGGGTTAGCACAGATACGCAGTATTTT.

The chain has TRBV5-1 and TRBJ1-1, with TRBD1 matching over 7 bases. The germline gives CDR1 SGHRS, CDR2 YFSETQ. The CDR3 is 15 residues long. Trimming cost V 4 bases and J 5 bases; bases outside gene matches: 11. The CDR3 bases are TGCGCCAGCAGCCACCCCTCCGACAGGGCTACTGAAGCTTTCTTT. It codes for CASSHPSDRATEAFF.

The chain couples TRBV12-3 or TRBV12-4 to TRBJ1-4; D is perhaps TRBD1 (6 bases). With 6 bases removed from V and 10 bases from J, the gap between germline ends came to 12 bases. The CDR3 is 12 amino acids. The chain's CDR3 is CASSPGEVKLFF. CDR3 in DNA: TGTGCCAGCAGCCCAGGGGAGGTAAAACTGTTTTTT.

The chain joins TRBV5-1 to TRBJ2-5, with TRBD1 matching over 12 bases. Germline V gene lookup returns CDR1 SGHRS and CDR2 YFSETQ. V lost 4 bases and J lost 0; bases outside the gene matches: 4. The CDR3 contains 16 residues. The CDR3 loop is CASSGGTGGYQETQYF. DNA for the CDR3: TGCGCCAGCAGCGGCGGGACAGGGGGCTACCAAGAGACCCAGTACTTC.

CDR3 DNA: TGTGCCAGCAGCCAAGATCGGGGGAATGAGCAGTTCTTC. Protein: CASSQDRGNEQFF. The rearrangement uses TRBV3-1 (or the pseudogene TRBV3-2) and TRBJ2-1; the D gene is possibly TRBD2 (6 bases). The CDR3 covers 13 residues. Germline CDR1 is LGHDT and CDR2 is YNNKEL (reference sequence). The germline V and J ends were trimmed by 0 bases and 7 bases, with 7 bases remaining between them.

The chain is built from TRBV7-8 and TRBJ2-2; 8 nucleotides agree with TRBD2. V shed 3 bases and J 4 bases; nucleotides not matched to a gene: 7. The CDR3 has 16 amino acids. The germline CDR1 and CDR2 sequences are SGHVS and FQNEAQ. The CDR3 here is CASSLDQRGITGELFF. CDR3 sequence (DNA): TGTGCCAGCAGCTTGGATCAGCGGGGGATCACCGGGGAGCTGTTTTTT.

The V gene is TRBV14, the J gene TRBJ1-5; no clear D. The CDR3 consists of 13 residues. Trimming took 3 bases from V and 7 from J, leaving 10 bases between them. The germline V gene has CDR1 SGHDN and CDR2 FVKESK. The CDR3, as DNA: TGTGCCAGCAGCCAGGCAATGGACCAGCCCCAGCATTTT. Translation: CASSQAMDQPQHF.

In its sample, this clone was seen once. The chain joins TRBV16 to TRBJ1-2; tentative D call: TRBD1 (5 bases). Germline CDR1 and CDR2: KGHSY and FQNENV. The V end was cut by 0 bases, the J end by 4 bases, with 15 bases between. The length of the CDR3 is 16 residues. The chain's CDR3 is CASSQSDPGITYGYTF. DNA for the CDR3: TGTGCCAGCAGCCAATCGGATCCAGGGATAACCTATGGCTACACCTTC.

V is TRBV5-8 and J is TRBJ1-1, with D maybe TRBD1 (5 bases). V was pared by 4 bases and J by 3 bases, with 16 bases between. This CDR3 contains 15 residues. Germline V CDR1 and CDR2: SGHTS, YDEGEE. The CDR3 DNA is TGTGCCAGCAGCCCTAGGGGCCGTTCCTACACTGAAGCTTTCTTT. The encoded protein is CASSPRGRSYTEAFF.

This chain connects TRBV6-6 to TRBJ1-1; D gene unclear. The CDR3 has 13 residues. V lost 4 bases, J lost 3 bases, and 9 bases lay in between. Per the germline V gene, CDR1 is MNHNY and CDR2 is SVGAGI (reference sequence). CDR3: CASSSVIDTEAFF. The CDR3 DNA follows: TGTGCCAGCAGTTCTGTGATTGACACTGAAGCTTTCTTT.

The genes are TRBV4-2 and TRBJ2-7; 10 bases are a match to TRBD1. V was pared by 5 bases and J by 2 bases, with 9 bases of the junction left unmatched. CDR3 size: 16 residues. Germline CDR1 and CDR2: LGHNA and YNFKEQ. CDR3 sequence (DNA): TGTGCCAGCAGCGCAGCACGGGACAGGGGCACCTACGAGCAGTACTTC. This gives the protein CASSAARDRGTYEQYF.

The rearrangement links TRBV4-2 to TRBJ1-2, with a tentative D call TRBD1 (5 bases). The CDR3 is made up of 13 amino acids. V gave up 0 bases and J gave up 5 bases, with 7 bases separating them. Per germline, CDR1 LGHNA and CDR2 YNFKEQ. The CDR3 spells CASSQDREYGYTF. CDR3 DNA: TGTGCCAGCAGCCAAGACAGGGAATATGGCTACACCTTC.

The rearrangement uses TRBV7-6 and TRBJ1-3; TRBD1 is a possible D gene (5 bases). Germline loops: CDR1 SGHVS, CDR2 FNYEAQ. Trimming cost V 3 bases and J 4 bases, with 19 bases left between them. CDR3 length equals 17 residues. The CDR3 protein is CASSFPNTRGTGNTIYF. CDR3 DNA sequence: TGTGCCAGCAGCTTCCCAAACACGAGGGGAACGGGAAACACCATATATTTT.

The chain employs TRBV9 and TRBJ2-5, with 11 bases fitting TRBD2. V trimming: 1 base; J trimming: 4 bases; junction bases outside the gene matches: 6. The CDR3 totals 16 residues. Per the germline V gene, CDR1 is SGDLS and CDR2 is YYNGEE. DNA of the CDR3: TGTGCCAGCAGCGTAACTAGCGGGGGATGGCGAGAGACCCAGTACTTC. Translating gives CASSVTSGGWRETQYF.

The CDR3 reads CASSQAIPGQGANTEAFF. The CDR3 DNA follows: TGCGCCAGCAGTCAAGCAATACCGGGACAGGGGGCCAACACTGAAGCTTTCTTT. V is TRBV23-1 and J is TRBJ1-1, with 12 positions matching TRBD1. TRBV23-1 falls under the ORF class, with uncertain function. This CDR3 has 18 residues. Trimming took 2 bases from V and 2 from J; bases not matched to a gene: 9.

This rearrangement joins TRBV24-1 to TRBJ2-2; the D gene is possibly TRBD1 (6 bases). CDR3 length: 13 residues. CDR1 is KGHDR and CDR2 is SFDVKD in the germline V gene. The V end lost 7 bases, the J end lost 6 bases, and 11 bases lay between the germline ends. DNA of the CDR3: TGTGCCACCAGCCACAGGGTTCCCGGGGAGCTGTTTTTT. Amino acid sequence: CATSHRVPGELFF.

This rearrangement joins TRBV3-1 (or the pseudogene TRBV3-2) to TRBJ1-5; possible D gene TRBD1, 5 bases. The CDR3 contains 16 residues. The V and J ends lost 5 bases and 0 bases respectively, with 14 bases between them. Germline assignment: CDR1 LGHDT and CDR2 YNNKEL (reference sequence). The CDR3 region has the DNA TGTGCCAGCAGCTTCGGGGGGACTTATAGCAATCAGCCCCAGCATTTT. This translates into CASSFGGTYSNQPQHF.

The chain has TRBV7-9 and TRBJ2-3, with D possibly matching TRBD2 (7 bases). V was clipped by 5 bases and J by 4 bases, with 16 bases between them. Germline CDR1 reads SEHNR; CDR2 reads FQNEAQ (reference sequence). This CDR3 comprises 15 residues. The CDR3 reads CASSLVRGGPDTQYF. The DNA of the CDR3 is TGTGCCAGCAGCCTCGTGAGGGGGGGTCCAGATACGCAGTATTTT.

The sample holds a few counts of this clone. V is TRBV7-2 and J is TRBJ1-2; TRBD1 aligns across 8 bases. The J segment lost 3 bases and the V segment lost 0 bases, leaving 12 bases of the junction unmatched. CDR3 length equals 18 residues. Germline V gene lookup returns CDR1 SGHTA and CDR2 FQGNSA. CDR3 sequence reads: CASSLAGQGAYYHYGYTF. CDR3 sequence (DNA): TGTGCCAGCAGCTTAGCCGGACAGGGAGCTTACTATCACTATGGCTACACCTTC. Complete variable domain (other parts from reference TRBV7-2 and TRBJ1-2): GAGVSQSPSNKVTEKGKDVELRCDPISGHTALYWYRQSLGQGLEFLIYFQGNSAPDKSGLPSDRFSAERTGGSVSTLTIQRTQQEDSAVYLCASSLAGQGAYYHYGYTFGSGTRLTVV.

This chain joins TRBV21-1 and TRBJ1-6; TRBD1, the table's D call, was not compared with the DNA. TRBV21-1 is classified as a pseudogene. The CDR3 is 16 amino acids. In nucleotides, the CDR3 is TGTGCCAGCAGCAAAGCTGGCGGCAGGGAAAATTCACCCCTCCACTTT. Amino acid sequence: CASSKAGGRENSPLHF.

As to this clone: Other DNA sequences in the same sample also yield this CDR3. V and J are TRBV7-2 and TRBJ1-5, with 10 bases identical to TRBD1. The germline gives CDR1 SGHTA, CDR2 FQGNSA. With 5 bases clipped from V and 5 bases from J, the junction kept 6 bases outside the gene matches. There are 15 residues in the CDR3. The CDR3 coding sequence is TGTGCCAGCAGCCTTCGGACAGGGGGGGATCAGCCCCAGCATTTT. Its translation is CASSLRTGGDQPQHF.

The chain employs TRBV30 and TRBJ1-5; D unresolved. Germline V gene lookup returns CDR1 GTSNPN and CDR2 SVGIG (reference sequence). The V and J ends lost 3 bases and 1 base respectively, with 10 bases between them. The CDR3 has 14 amino acids. The CDR3 DNA follows: TGTGCCTGGAGGGGCGGCCAAAGCAATCAGCCCCAGCATTTT. Translated, it gives CAWRGGQSNQPQHF.

The J gene is TRBJ1-6, the V gene TRBV10-3, with 8 positions matching TRBD1. Per germline, CDR1 ENHRY and CDR2 SYGVKD. With 3 bases clipped from V and 5 bases from J, the junction kept 3 bases outside the gene matches. The length of the CDR3 is 15 residues. The CDR3 loop reads CAISDPTGDNSPLHF. The CDR3 DNA sequence: TGTGCCATCAGTGACCCGACAGGGGATAATTCACCCCTCCACTTT.

The chain joins TRBV4-3 to TRBJ2-3; D is uncertain. This CDR3 region has 15 residues. The V end was cut by 4 bases, the J end by 1 base, with 12 bases between. Germline values: CDR1 LGHNA, CDR2 YSLEER. Here the CDR3 DNA reads TGCGCCAGCAGCCTCGAAAACCAGGGCACAGATACGCAGTATTTT. This encodes CASSLENQGTDTQYF.

The V and J genes are TRBV29-1 and TRBJ2-6, with D hard to call. The CDR3 spans 13 residues. V was clipped by 4 bases and J by 1 base, with 5 bases between them. Germline lookup yields CDR1 SQVTM and CDR2 ANQGSEA. DNA for the CDR3: TGCAGCGTTGTGAGATCTGGGGCCAACGTCCTGACTTTC. Translating gives CSVVRSGANVLTF.

This rearrangement joins TRBV3-1 (or the pseudogene TRBV3-2) to TRBJ2-7; D is perhaps TRBD1 or TRBD2 (5 bases each). The CDR3 runs to 15 residues. V was pared by 2 bases and J by 2 bases, with 13 bases between. CDR1 is LGHDT, CDR2 YNNKEL, per germline (reference sequence). CDR3 sequence reads: CASSQTGTATYEQYF. DNA of the CDR3: TGTGCCAGCAGCCAAACCGGGACGGCAACCTACGAGCAGTACTTC.

The rearrangement uses TRBV7-2 and TRBJ1-6, with a possible D match to TRBD1 (5 bases). Trimming took off 1 base at V and 0 bases at J, with 13 bases between the two ends. Germline V lookup: CDR1 SGHTA, CDR2 FQGNSA. The CDR3 length is 18 residues. CDR3 region: CASSLVSAGSSYNSPLHF. CDR3 DNA sequence: TGTGCCAGCAGCTTAGTGTCGGCAGGGAGCTCCTATAATTCACCCCTCCACTTT.

V gene TRBV7-2 combines with J gene TRBJ1-4; 7 nucleotides agree with TRBD1. The CDR3 spans 18 residues. The V gene's germline CDR1 is SGHTA and CDR2 FQGNSA. V dropped 0 bases and J dropped 13; count of bases not matched to a gene: 20. The DNA of the CDR3 is TGTGCCAGCAGCTTAGCGGGTCCCCCGACAGGGCCCCCAGATGGACTGTTTTTT. This gives the protein CASSLAGPPTGPPDGLFF. Looking up the rest from reference TRBV7-2 and TRBJ1-4 gives the full variable domain: GAGVSQSPSNKVTEKGKDVELRCDPISGHTALYWYRQSLGQGLEFLIYFQGNSAPDKSGLPSDRFSAERTGGSVSTLTIQRTQQEDSAVYLCASSLAGPPTGPPDGLFFGSGTQLSVL.

This chain joins TRBV3-1 (or the pseudogene TRBV3-2) and TRBJ1-6; D not certain. There are 15 residues in the CDR3. Trimming removed 4 bases from V and 6 bases from J, with 13 bases in between. Germline lookup yields CDR1 LGHDT and CDR2 YNNKEL (reference sequence). CDR3 loop: CASSPRTDSNSPLHF. The CDR3 bases are TGTGCCAGCAGCCCTCGGACGGATTCTAATTCACCCCTCCACTTT.